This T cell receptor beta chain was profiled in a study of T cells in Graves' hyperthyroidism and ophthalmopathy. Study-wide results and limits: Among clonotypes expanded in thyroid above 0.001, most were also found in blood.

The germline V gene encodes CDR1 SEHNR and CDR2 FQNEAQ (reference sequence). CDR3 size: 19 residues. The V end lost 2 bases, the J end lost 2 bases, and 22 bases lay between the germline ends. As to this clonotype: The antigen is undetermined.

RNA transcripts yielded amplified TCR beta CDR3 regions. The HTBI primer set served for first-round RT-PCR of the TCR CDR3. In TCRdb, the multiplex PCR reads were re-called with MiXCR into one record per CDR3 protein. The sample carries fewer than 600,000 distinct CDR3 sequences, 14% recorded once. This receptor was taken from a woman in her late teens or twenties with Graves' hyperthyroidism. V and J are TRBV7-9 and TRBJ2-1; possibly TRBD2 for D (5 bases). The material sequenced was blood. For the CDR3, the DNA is TGTGCCAGCAGCTTATACAAAATCAATCGGGGTTGGGCCTACAATGAGCAGTTCTTC. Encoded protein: CASSLYKINRGWAYNEQFF.